This T cell receptor beta chain was documented in a study of a mutant IDH1 vaccine in newly diagnosed glioma (dated by TCRdb to 2020 to 2023). About the study as a whole: Across visits V03 through V10, patients got a total of eight vaccinations, given in weeks 1, 3, 5, 7, 11, 15, 19 and 23. In the chemotherapy-containing groups, vaccination started alongside temozolomide cycles, whereas in patients who had radiotherapy alone it started 4-6 weeks after radiotherapy. Of the roughly 31 treated patients, approximately 62% were male and approximately 40% were female, and the mean age was roughly 40 years. Before enrollment, most patients had been given radiochemotherapy with temozolomide as standard therapy, while the rest had received either radiotherapy alone or temozolomide alone. Peripheral blood was drawn at six visits: V03 (baseline), V05, V07, V10, V12 and V13. Longitudinal TCRB deep sequencing was performed for some 25 treated patients wherever samples were available for exploratory analyses. General study outcomes and caveats: It was noted by the authors that analyses of patient blood samples could not be reproduced owing to sample limitations. Pseudoprogression appeared unrelated to alterations in the top peripheral T cell clonotypes detected by TCRB sequencing. Selection of PBMC samples for TCRB deep sequencing was based on availability. Across multiple MHC alleles, vaccine-induced immune responses were seen in 90% to 95% of patients.

The receptor library was made with the immunoSEQ multiplex PCR assay. Following the manufacturer's protocol, the hsTCRB Kit was used to amplify rearranged TCR beta chain sequences. Sequencing of TCRB libraries was carried out on an Illumina MiSeq. Per the authors' processing: Demultiplexing, trimming and gene mapping were performed with the kit vendor's proprietary platform. Held by TCRdb, this immuneACCESS table contains in-frame sequences only and omits some clones. Under half of the omission traces to an unresolved V gene where checked; the cause of the rest is unknown. V, J and clone size were drawn from that table, and D and trimming were deduced from the DNA. This sample lists over 50,000 clones; about 80% were detected once. The ten top clones hold 3% to 4% of the sample. The meaning of the sample's time point label: week 5, during vaccination. Each vaccine dose, consisting of 300 ug of a 20-mer mutant IDH1 peptide in Montanide, was administered subcutaneously with topical imiquimod. Donors had newly diagnosed WHO grade 3 or 4 IDH1-mutant astrocytomas with loss of nuclear ATRX. The samples were drawn from NOA16, a multicentre, single-arm, open-label phase I trial in Germany that tested a mutant IDH1 peptide vaccine in humans for the first time. Genomic DNA for TCRB sequencing was extracted from EDTA blood using the DNeasy Blood and Tissue Kit.

Concerning this clone: Its specific antigen is unknown. Within one base of it there is no much larger clone, and no base qualities were kept.

The germline V and J ends show losses of 6 bases and 2 bases respectively, and no gene match explains 5 bases of the junction. CDR1 and CDR2, per the germline V gene (reference sequence), are LNHDA and SQIVND. Its CDR3 holds 14 amino acids, cysteine through phenylalanine. Only CDR3 DNA is held: 42 bases, read in frame from base 1. This receptor chain uses TRBV19 and TRBJ2-7, and 9 junction bases match TRBD1. The receptor was isolated from a man aged 30 to 45 with glioma. The source was PBMCs, collected from a glioma patient whose treatment included an IDH1 peptide vaccine. The CDR3 sequence is CASSRTGATYEQYF. In nucleotide form, the sequence is TGTGCCAGTAGCCGGACAGGGGCAACCTACGAGCAGTACTTC.